This entry lists 6 T cell receptor beta chains sequenced from one sample in a study of blood T cells in healthy people across ages. With a J-beta primer mix and a sample-barcoded 5' primer, a second PCR ran about 7 to 11 cycles. Each CDR3 protein gets one entry after TCRdb re-called the 5' RACE reads with MiXCR. The table shows some 920,000 distinct CDR3 sequences, with just over 50% occurring only once. Sequencing was performed on blood. These receptor sequences come from a woman aged 60-75 years in good health.

This sequence joins TRBV29-1 and TRBJ2-5, with D perhaps TRBD1 (5 bases). Gene TRBJ2-4 matches the end of the DNA better, so the J call may be wrong. CDR3 length: 13 residues. CDR1 SQVTM and CDR2 ANQGSEA come from the germline V gene. CDR3 residues: CSVERQGKNIQYF. DNA for the CDR3: TGCAGCGTTGAAAGGCAGGGCAAAAACATTCAGTACTTC.

The gene calls are TRBV4-3 and TRBJ2-7; 13 nucleotides agree with TRBD2. The V segment lost 3 bases and the J segment 3 bases; nucleotides outside the gene matches: 2. Germline V gives CDR1 LGHNA, CDR2 YSLEER. CDR3 length: 15 residues. The CDR3 DNA follows: TGCGCCAGCAGCCACGGGACTAGCGGGAACTACGAGCAGTACTTC. Amino acids: CASSHGTSGNYEQYF.

The V and J genes are TRBV20-1 and TRBJ2-1; 9 bases line up with TRBD2. The CDR3 extends over 15 amino acids. The germline V gene has CDR1 DFQATT and CDR2 SNEGSKA (reference sequence). Trimming removed 2 bases from V and 3 bases from J; junction bases left unmatched: 5. In nucleotides, the CDR3 is TGCAGTGCTAGACTACTAGCGGGCTTCTACAATGAGCAGTTCTTC. This translates into CSARLLAGFYNEQFF.

J is TRBJ1-6 and V is TRBV6-5; 8 bases are shared with TRBD1. The CDR3 sequence is 16 residues long. Germline V gene data show CDR1 as MNHEY and CDR2 as SVGAGI. The junction had 11 bases not matched to a gene; V was cut back by 6 bases and J by 7 bases. As DNA, the CDR3 is TGTGCCAGCAGCCGATTTCGACAGGGGAGAAATTCACCCCTCCACTTT. Protein product: CASSRFRQGRNSPLHF.

This chain connects TRBV29-1 to TRBJ2-3; D is unresolved. In germline, CDR1 is SQVTM, CDR2 ANQGSEA. With 4 bases removed from V and 2 bases from J, the gap between germline ends came to 13 bases. There are 14 residues in the CDR3. CDR3: CSVVTWQITDTQYF. For the CDR3, the DNA is TGCAGCGTTGTAACCTGGCAGATCACAGATACGCAGTATTTT.

This clonotype appeared a few times. The V gene is TRBV6-2 or TRBV6-3, the J gene TRBJ2-1; possibly TRBD2 for D (5 bases). Germline V gene data show CDR1 as MNHEY and CDR2 as SVGEGT. The CDR3 consists of 18 residues. V was shortened by 5 bases and J by 6 bases, with 26 bases between the two germline ends. The CDR3 coding sequence is TGTGCCAGCAGTCGAATACTCTCCGGGGTCGGGTGGGGCAATGAGCAGTTCTTC. This sequence encodes CASSRILSGVGWGNEQFF.